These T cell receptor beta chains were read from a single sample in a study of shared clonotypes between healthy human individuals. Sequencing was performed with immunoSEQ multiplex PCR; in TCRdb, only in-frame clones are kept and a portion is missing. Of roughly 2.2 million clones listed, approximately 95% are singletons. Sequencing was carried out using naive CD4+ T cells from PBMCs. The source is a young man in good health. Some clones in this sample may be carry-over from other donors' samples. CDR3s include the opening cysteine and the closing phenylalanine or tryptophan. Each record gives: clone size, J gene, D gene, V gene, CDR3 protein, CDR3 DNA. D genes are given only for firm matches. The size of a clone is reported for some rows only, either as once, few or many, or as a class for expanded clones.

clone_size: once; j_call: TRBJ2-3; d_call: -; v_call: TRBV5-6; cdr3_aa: CASSFRQAITDTQYF; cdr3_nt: TGTGCCAGCAGCTTCCGACAGGCGATCACAGATACGCAGTATTTT
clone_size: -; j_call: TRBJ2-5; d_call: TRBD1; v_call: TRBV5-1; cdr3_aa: CASSINRGRETQYF; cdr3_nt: TGCGCCAGCAGCATAAACAGGGGAAGGGAGACCCAGTACTTC
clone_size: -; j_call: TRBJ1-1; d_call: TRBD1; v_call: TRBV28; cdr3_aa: CASSTGVNTEAFF; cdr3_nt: TGTGCCAGCTCTACAGGGGTGAACACTGAAGCTTTCTTT
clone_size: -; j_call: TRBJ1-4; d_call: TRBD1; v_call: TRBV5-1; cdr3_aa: CASSAGTANEKLFF; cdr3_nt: TGCGCCAGCAGCGCCGGGACAGCTAATGAAAAACTGTTTTTT
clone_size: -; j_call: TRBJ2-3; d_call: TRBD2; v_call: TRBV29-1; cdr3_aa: CSVVPAGGRDTQYF; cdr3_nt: TGCAGCGTTGTGCCAGCGGGAGGTCGAGATACGCAGTATTTT
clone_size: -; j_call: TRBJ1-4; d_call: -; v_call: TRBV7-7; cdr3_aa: CASSLGGGGEKLFF; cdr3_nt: TGTGCCAGCAGCTTAGGAGGAGGGGGAGAAAAACTGTTTTTT
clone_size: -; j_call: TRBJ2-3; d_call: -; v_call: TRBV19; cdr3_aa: CASRKLDTQYF; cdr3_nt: TGTGCCAGTAGGAAATTGGATACGCAGTATTTT
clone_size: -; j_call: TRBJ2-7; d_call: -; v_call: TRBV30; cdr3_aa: CAWSPSLRGEQYF; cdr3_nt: TGTGCCTGGAGTCCCTCCCTTCGCGGGGAGCAGTACTTC
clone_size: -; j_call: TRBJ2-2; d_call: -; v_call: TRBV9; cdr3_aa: CASSNGRTGELFF; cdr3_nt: TGTGCCAGCAGCAATGGGAGGACCGGGGAGCTGTTTTTT
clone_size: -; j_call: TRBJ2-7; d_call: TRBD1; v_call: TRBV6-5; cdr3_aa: CASSYRDRAYEQYF; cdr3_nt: TGTGCCAGCAGTTACCGGGACAGAGCCTACGAGCAGTACTTC
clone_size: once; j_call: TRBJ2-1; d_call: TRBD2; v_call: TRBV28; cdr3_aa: CASRGREASSYNEQFF; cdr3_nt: TGTGCCAGCCGTGGCCGGGAGGCAAGCTCCTACAATGAGCAGTTCTTC
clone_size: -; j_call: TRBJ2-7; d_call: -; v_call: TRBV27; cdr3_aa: CASSQGYEQYF; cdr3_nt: TGTGCCAGCAGTCAGGGGTACGAGCAGTACTTC
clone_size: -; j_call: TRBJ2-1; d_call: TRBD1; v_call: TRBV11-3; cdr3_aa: CASSLSGQGVIEQFF; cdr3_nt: TGTGCCAGCAGCTTATCGGGACAGGGGGTGATAGAGCAGTTCTTC
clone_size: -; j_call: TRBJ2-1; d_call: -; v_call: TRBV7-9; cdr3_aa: CASSFLTSYNEQFF; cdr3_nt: TGTGCCAGCAGCTTTCTGACCTCCTACAATGAGCAGTTCTTC
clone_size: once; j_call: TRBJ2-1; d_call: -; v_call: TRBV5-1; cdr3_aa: CASSFSGANYNEQFF; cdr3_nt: TGCGCCAGCAGCTTTAGCGGAGCAAACTACAATGAGCAGTTCTTC
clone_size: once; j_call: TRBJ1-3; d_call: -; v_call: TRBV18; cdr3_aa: CASSPLSGNTIYF; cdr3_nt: TGTGCCAGCTCACCACTCTCTGGAAACACCATATATTTT
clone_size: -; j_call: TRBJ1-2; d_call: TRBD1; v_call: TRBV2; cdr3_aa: CASMIGTGSGGYTF; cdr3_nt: TGTGCCAGCATGATCGGGACAGGGAGTGGTGGCTACACCTTC
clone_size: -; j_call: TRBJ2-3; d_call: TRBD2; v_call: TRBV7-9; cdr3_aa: CASRGTGTSGGPSTDTQYF; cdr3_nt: TGTGCCAGCAGGGGTACGGGGACTAGCGGGGGACCTAGCACAGATACGCAGTATTTT
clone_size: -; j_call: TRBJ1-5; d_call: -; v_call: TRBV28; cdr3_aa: CASTWTSNQPQHF; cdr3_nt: TGTGCCAGCACTTGGACGTCAAATCAGCCCCAGCATTTT
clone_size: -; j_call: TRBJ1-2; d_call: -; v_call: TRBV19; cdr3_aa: CASSISQAANYGYTF; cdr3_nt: TGTGCCAGTAGTATATCCCAGGCCGCTAACTATGGCTACACCTTC
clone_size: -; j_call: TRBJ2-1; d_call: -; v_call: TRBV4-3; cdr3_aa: CASSQGRDPRRYNEQFF; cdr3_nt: TGCGCCAGCAGCCAAGGGCGGGACCCAAGAAGATACAATGAGCAGTTCTTC
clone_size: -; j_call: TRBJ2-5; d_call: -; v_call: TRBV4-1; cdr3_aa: CASSQDYAGTQYF; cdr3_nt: TGCGCCAGCAGCCAAGATTACGCGGGGACCCAGTACTTC
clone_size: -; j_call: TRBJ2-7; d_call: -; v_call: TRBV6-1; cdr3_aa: CASNVKRRDYEQYF; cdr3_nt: TGTGCCAGCAACGTAAAGCGGAGGGATTACGAGCAGTACTTC
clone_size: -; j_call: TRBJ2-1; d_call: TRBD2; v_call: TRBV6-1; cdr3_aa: CASSESAGLAPYNEQFF; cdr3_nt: TGTGCCAGCAGTGAATCAGCGGGACTAGCCCCCTACAATGAGCAGTTCTTC
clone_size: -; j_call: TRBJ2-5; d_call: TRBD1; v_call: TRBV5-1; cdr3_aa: CASSSNGQGIQETQYF; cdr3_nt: TGCGCCAGCAGCTCAAATGGACAGGGGATCCAAGAGACCCAGTACTTC
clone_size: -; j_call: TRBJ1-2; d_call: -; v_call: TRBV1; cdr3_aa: CTSSQGPPHTF; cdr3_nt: TGCACCAGCAGCCAAGGACCCCCGCACACCTTC
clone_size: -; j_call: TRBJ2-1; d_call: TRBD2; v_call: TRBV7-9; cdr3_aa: CASSYGLAGDNEQFF; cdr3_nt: TGTGCCAGCAGCTACGGACTAGCGGGAGACAATGAGCAGTTCTTC
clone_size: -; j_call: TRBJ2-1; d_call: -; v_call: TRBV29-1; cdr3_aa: CSVIPPWSSYNEQFF; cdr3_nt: TGCAGCGTTATCCCCCCCTGGAGCTCCTACAATGAGCAGTTCTTC
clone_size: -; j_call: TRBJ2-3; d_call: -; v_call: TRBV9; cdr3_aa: CASSVTDTRTDTQYF; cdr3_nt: TGTGCCAGCAGCGTAACCGACACCCGCACAGATACGCAGTATTTT
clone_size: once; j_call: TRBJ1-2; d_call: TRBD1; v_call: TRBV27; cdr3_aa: CASSFRDRAGGYTF; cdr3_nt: TGTGCCAGCAGTTTCCGCGACAGGGCAGGTGGCTACACCTTC
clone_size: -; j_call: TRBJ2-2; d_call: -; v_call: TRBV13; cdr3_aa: CASSRTQGFGELFF; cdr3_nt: TGTGCCAGCAGCCGCACCCAGGGGTTCGGGGAGCTGTTTTTT
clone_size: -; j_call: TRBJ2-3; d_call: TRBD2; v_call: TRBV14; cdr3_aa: CASSQDRLSGRKRNTQYF; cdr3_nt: TGTGCCAGCAGCCAAGATCGATTGAGCGGGAGGAAAAGAAATACGCAGTATTTT
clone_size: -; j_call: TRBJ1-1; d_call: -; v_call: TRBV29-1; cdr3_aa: CSVLSNTEAFF; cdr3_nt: TGCAGCGTTCTCAGTAACACTGAAGCTTTCTTT
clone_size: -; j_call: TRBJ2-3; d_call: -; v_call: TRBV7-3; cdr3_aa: CASSRTGSDTQYF; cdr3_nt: TGTGCCAGCAGTCGAACAGGGTCAGATACGCAGTATTTT
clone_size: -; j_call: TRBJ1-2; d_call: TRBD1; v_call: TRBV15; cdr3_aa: CATSRERQGRYGYTF; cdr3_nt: TGTGCCACCAGCAGAGAGAGACAGGGGCGCTATGGCTACACCTTC
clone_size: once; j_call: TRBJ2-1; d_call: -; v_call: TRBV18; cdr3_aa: CASSPLGPGDEQFF; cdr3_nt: TGTGCCAGCTCACCACTCGGACCGGGCGATGAGCAGTTCTTC
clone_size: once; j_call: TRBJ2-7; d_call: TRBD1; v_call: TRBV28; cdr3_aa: CASTRQGAITSYEQYF; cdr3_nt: TGTGCCAGCACTCGACAGGGGGCTATAACCTCCTACGAGCAGTACTTC
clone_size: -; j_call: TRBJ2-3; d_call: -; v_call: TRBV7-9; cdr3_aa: CASTQGLDTQYF; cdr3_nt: TGTGCCAGCACCCAGGGCCTGGATACGCAGTATTTT
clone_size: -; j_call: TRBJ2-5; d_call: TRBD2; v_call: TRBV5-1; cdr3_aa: CASSLALASGRHETQYF; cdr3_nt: TGCGCCAGCAGCTTGGCCTTGGCTAGCGGGAGGCATGAGACCCAGTACTTC